What follows are 10 T cell receptor beta chains derived from one specimen sequenced in a study of T cells in tuberculosis. Using immunoSEQ multiplex PCR, the repertoire was profiled, and TCRdb retains in-frame clones only, with some absent. The sample lists 6,500 to 9,500 clones, approximately 95% occurring once. Sequenced material: PBMCs. The receptors shown here come from an adult with tuberculosis.

V and J are TRBV29-1 and TRBJ1-2; D is possibly TRBD1 (5 bases). With 7 bases removed from V and 2 bases from J, the gap between germline ends came to 11 bases. This CDR3 contains 12 residues. Germline CDR1 is SQVTM and CDR2 is ANQGSEA. For the CDR3, the DNA is TGCAGCGGCCGGGGACTGAACTATGGCTACACCTTC. This translates into CSGRGLNYGYTF.

The table lists this clone with a count of one. This rearrangement joins TRBV2 to TRBJ2-5, with 8 positions matching TRBD2. The ends lost 4 bases at V and 5 bases at J; junction bases unmatched: 6. Germline lookup yields CDR1 SNHLY and CDR2 FYNNEI. This CDR3 has 14 residues. In nucleotides, the CDR3 is TGTGCCAGCAGTGGGGGACTAGGGTGGGAGACCCAGTACTTC. It is translated as CASSGGLGWETQYF.

The chain has TRBV6-5 and TRBJ1-1; D unresolved. CDR3 length: 14 residues. Germline V gene sequence: CDR1 MNHEY, CDR2 SVGAGI. The ends were cut back, 0 bases at V and 0 bases at J, with 5 bases in the middle. This CDR3 is CASSYSTVNTEAFF. As DNA, the CDR3 is TGTGCCAGCAGTTACTCTACAGTGAACACTGAAGCTTTCTTT.

J is TRBJ1-1 and V is TRBV29-1, with a tentative D call TRBD1 (6 bases). This CDR3 is built from 11 residues. The V and J ends lost 4 bases and 8 bases respectively, with 11 bases between them. Germline V gene data show CDR1 as SQVTM and CDR2 as ANQGSEA. The CDR3 here is CSVARTEEAFF. For the CDR3, the DNA is TGCAGCGTTGCTAGGACAGAAGAAGCTTTCTTT.

J is TRBJ1-4 and V is TRBV5-4; 7 bases are shared with TRBD1. V shed 1 base, J shed 5 bases, and the junction held 5 bases outside the gene matches. The CDR3 is 15 amino acids. The germline V gene encodes CDR1 SGHNT and CDR2 YYREEE (reference sequence). CDR3 in amino acids: CASSLKGQDNEKLFF. CDR3 in DNA: TGTGCCAGCAGCTTGAAAGGACAGGACAATGAAAAACTGTTTTTT.

The CDR3 bases are TGTGCCAGCTCGTCGGACAGTAATGAAAAACTGTTTTTT. It codes for CASSSDSNEKLFF. This chain joins TRBV18 and TRBJ1-4; D might be TRBD1 (6 bases). The ends were cut back, 6 bases at V and 4 bases at J, with 9 bases in the middle. CDR3 length: 13 residues. CDR1 is KGHSH and CDR2 is LQKENI in the germline V gene.

The chain carries TRBV10-3 and TRBJ1-2, with TRBD1 matching over 7 bases. CDR3 length: 13 residues. The V segment lost 11 bases and the J segment 8 bases; nucleotides outside the gene matches: 14. Germline V gene sequence: CDR1 ENHRY, CDR2 SYGVKD. CDR3 bases: TGTGCCTGTAAGGACAGGATTTTAGAGGGCTACACCTTC. Its translation is CACKDRILEGYTF.

This clone has just one count. CDR3 sequence (DNA): TGCGCCAGCAGCCCGAACATTAACTTAGGGGGCAATCAGCCCCAGCATTTT. Protein sequence: CASSPNINLGGNQPQHF. The rearrangement links TRBV5-1 to TRBJ1-5; weak D call: TRBD1 (5 bases). V lost 4 bases and J 2 bases, leaving 19 bases between the germline ends. This CDR3 has 17 amino acids. The germline V gene encodes CDR1 SGHRS and CDR2 YFSETQ.

The chain links TRBV9 to TRBJ2-2; perhaps TRBD2 as D (5 bases). Trimming pared 0 bases from V and 5 bases from J, leaving 5 bases between. Germline V lookup: CDR1 SGDLS, CDR2 YYNGEE. The CDR3 runs to 13 residues. As DNA, the CDR3 is TGTGCCAGCAGCGTAGGCGGGACCGGGGAGCTGTTTTTT. Protein product: CASSVGGTGELFF.

The chain links TRBV11-2 to TRBJ2-7; D perhaps matches TRBD2 (6 bases). Germline-derived CDR1 and CDR2 are SGHAT and FQNNGV. Trimming stripped 1 base from V and 3 bases from J, with 7 bases between. This CDR3 spans 13 amino acids. The CDR3 sequence is CASSLARDYEQYF. Here the CDR3 DNA reads TGTGCCAGCAGCTTAGCGCGGGACTACGAGCAGTACTTC.